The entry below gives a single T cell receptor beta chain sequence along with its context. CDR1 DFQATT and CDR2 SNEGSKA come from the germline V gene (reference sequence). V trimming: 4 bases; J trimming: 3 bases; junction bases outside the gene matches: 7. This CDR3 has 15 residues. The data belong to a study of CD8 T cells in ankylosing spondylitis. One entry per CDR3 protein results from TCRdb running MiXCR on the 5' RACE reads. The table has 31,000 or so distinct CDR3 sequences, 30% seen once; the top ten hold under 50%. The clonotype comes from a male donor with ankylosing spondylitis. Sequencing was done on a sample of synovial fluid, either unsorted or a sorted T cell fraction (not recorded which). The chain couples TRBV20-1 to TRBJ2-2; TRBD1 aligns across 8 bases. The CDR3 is CSAKDRGADTGELFF. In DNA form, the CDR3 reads TGCAGTGCTAAAGACAGGGGAGCAGACACCGGGGAGCTGTTTTTT.